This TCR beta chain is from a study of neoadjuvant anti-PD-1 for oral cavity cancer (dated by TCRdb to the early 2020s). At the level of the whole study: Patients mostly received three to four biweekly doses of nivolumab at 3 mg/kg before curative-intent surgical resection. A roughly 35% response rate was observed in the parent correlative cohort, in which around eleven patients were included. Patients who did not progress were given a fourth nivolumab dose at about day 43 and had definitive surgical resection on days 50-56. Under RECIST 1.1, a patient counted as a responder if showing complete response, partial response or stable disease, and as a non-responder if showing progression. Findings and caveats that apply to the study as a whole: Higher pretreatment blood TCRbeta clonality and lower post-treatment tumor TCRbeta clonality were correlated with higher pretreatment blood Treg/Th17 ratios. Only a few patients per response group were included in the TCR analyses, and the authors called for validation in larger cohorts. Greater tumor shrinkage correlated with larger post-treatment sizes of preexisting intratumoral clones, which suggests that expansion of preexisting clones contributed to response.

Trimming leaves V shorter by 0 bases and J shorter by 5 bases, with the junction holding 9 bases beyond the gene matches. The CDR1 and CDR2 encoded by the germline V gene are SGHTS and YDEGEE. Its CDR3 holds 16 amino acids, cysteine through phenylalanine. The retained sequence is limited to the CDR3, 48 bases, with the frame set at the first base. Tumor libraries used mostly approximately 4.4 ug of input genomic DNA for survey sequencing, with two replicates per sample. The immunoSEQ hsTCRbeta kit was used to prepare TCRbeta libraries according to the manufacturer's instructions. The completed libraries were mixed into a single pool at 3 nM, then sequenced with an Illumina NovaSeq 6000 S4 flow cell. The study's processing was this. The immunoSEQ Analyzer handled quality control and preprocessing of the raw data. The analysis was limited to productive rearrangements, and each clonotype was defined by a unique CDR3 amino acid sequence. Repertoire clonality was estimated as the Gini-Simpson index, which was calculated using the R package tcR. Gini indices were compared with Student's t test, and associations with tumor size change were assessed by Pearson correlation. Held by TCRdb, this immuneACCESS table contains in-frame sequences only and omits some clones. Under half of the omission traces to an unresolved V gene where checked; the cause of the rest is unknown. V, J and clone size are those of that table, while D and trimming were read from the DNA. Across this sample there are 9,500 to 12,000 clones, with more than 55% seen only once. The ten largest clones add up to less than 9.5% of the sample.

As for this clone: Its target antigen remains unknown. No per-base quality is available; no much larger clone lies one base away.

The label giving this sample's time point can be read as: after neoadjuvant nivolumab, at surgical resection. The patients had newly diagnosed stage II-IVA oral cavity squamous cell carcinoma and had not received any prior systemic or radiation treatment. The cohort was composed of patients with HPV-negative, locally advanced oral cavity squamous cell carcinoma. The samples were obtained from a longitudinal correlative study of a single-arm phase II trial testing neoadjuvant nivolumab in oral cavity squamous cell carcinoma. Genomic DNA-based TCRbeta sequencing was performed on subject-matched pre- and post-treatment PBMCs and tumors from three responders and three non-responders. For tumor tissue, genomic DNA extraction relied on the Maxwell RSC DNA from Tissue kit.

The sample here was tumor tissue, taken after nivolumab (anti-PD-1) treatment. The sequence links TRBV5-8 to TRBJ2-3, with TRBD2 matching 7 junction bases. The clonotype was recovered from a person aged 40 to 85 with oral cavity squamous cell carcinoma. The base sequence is TGTGCCAGCAGCTTGGGAAACCGGGAGGACGGAGATACGCAGTATTTT. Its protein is CASSLGNREDGDTQYF.